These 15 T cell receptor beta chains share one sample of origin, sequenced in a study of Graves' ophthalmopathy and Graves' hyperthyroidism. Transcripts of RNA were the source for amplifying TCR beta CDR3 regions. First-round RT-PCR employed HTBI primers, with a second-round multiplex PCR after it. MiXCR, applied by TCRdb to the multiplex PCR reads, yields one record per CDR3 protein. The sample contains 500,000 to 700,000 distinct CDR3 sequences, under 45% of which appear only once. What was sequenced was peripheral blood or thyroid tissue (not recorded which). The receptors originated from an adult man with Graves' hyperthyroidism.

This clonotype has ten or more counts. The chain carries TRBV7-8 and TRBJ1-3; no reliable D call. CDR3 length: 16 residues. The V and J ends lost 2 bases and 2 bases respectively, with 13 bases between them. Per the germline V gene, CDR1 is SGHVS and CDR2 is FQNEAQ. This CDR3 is CASSLMSEGTGNTIYF. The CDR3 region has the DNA TGTGCCAGCAGCTTAATGTCAGAGGGCACTGGAAACACCATATATTTT.

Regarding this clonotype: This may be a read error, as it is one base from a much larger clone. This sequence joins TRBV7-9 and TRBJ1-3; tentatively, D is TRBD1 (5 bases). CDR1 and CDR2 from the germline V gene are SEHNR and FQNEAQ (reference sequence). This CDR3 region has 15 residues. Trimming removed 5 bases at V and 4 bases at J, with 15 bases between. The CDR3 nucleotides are TGTGCCAGCAGCCCAAGGGACGGGGCAGGAAACACCATATATTTT. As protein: CASSPRDGAGNTIYF.

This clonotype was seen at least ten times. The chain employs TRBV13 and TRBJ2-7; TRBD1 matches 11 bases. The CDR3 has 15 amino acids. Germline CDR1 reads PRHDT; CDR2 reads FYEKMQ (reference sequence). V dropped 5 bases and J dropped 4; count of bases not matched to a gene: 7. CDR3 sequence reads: CASSRGQGARYEQYF. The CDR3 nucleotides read TGTGCCAGCAGCCGCGGACAGGGGGCAAGGTACGAGCAGTACTTC.

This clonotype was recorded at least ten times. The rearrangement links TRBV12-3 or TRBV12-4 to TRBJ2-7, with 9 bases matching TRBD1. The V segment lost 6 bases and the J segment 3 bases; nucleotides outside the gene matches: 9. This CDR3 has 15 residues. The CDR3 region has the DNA TGTGCCAGCAGCCCCACCGGGACAGGGATCTACGAGCAGTACTTC. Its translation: CASSPTGTGIYEQYF.

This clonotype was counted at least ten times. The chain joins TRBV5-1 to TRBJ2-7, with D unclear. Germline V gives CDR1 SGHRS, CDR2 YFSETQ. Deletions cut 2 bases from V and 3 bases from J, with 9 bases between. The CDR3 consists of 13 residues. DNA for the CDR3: TGCGCCAGCAGCTTCCATATAGGCTACGAGCAGTACTTC. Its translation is CASSFHIGYEQYF.

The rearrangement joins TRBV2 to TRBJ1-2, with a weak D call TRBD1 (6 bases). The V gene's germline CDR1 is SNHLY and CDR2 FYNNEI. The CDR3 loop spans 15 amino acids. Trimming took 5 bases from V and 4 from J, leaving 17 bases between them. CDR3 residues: CASSPSRDTSYGYTF. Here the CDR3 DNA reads TGTGCCAGCAGTCCATCCCGGGACACGAGCTATGGCTACACCTTC.

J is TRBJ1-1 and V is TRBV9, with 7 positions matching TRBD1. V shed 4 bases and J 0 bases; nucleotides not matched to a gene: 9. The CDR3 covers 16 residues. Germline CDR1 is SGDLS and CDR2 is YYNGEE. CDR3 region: CASSLRITGVNTEAFF. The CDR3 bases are TGTGCCAGCAGCCTTCGAATCACAGGGGTGAACACTGAAGCTTTCTTT.

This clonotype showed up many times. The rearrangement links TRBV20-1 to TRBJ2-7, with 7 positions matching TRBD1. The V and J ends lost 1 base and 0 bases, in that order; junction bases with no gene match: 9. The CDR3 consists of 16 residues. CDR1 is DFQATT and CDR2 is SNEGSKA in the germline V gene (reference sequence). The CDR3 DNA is TGCAGTGCTAGAGGAGAGGACAGGCCCCCCTCCTACGAGCAGTACTTC. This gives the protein CSARGEDRPPSYEQYF.

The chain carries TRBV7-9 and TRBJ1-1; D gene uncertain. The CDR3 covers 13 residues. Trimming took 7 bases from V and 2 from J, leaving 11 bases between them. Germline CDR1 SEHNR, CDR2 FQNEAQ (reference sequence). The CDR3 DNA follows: TGTGCCAGCAACTTTGAGGGAAACACTGAAGCTTTCTTT. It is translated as CASNFEGNTEAFF.

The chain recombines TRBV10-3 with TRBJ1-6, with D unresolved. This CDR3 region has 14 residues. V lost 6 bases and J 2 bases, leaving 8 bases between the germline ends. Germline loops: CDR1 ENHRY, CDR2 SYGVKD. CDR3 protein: CAIRGWAYNSPLHF. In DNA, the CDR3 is TGTGCCATCAGGGGATGGGCCTATAATTCACCCCTCCACTTT.

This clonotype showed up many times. CDR3 DNA: TGTGCCAGCAGTTACTCAGGTGGGACTGGAGATGGCTACACCTTC. Its translation: CASSYSGGTGDGYTF. The V gene is TRBV6-6, the J gene TRBJ1-2; D may be TRBD1 (5 bases). With 0 bases removed from V and 6 bases from J, the gap between germline ends came to 14 bases. The CDR3 length is 15 residues. CDR1 and CDR2 (germline): MNHNY, SVGAGI (reference sequence).

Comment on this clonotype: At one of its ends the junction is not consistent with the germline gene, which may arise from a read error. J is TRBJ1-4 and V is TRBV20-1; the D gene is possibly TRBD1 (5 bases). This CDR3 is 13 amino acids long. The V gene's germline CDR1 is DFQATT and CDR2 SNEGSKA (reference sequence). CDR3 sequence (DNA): TGCAGTGCTAGACCGGGGACGAATGAGAAACTGTTTTTT. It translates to CSARPGTNEKLFF.

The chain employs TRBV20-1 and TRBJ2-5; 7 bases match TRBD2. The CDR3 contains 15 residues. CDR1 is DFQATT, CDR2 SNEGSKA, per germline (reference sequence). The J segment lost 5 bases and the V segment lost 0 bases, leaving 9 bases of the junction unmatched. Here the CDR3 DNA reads TGCAGTGCTAGAGACCGCGGGGGTGGGGGGGAGACCCAGTACTTC. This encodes CSARDRGGGGETQYF.

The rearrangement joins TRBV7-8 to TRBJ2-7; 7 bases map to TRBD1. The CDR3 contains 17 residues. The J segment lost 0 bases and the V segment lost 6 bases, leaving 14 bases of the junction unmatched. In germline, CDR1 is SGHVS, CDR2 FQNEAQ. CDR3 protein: CASSYRPGTALSYEQYF. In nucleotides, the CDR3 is TGTGCCAGCAGTTATAGACCCGGGACAGCACTCTCCTACGAGCAGTACTTC.

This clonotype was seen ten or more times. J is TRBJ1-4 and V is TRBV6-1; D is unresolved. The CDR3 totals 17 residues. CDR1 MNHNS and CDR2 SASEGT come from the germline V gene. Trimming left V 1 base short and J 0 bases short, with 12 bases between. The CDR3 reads CASSEDWIAATNEKLFF. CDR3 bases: TGTGCCAGCAGTGAAGACTGGATCGCCGCAACTAATGAAAAACTGTTTTTT.